This T cell receptor beta chain was captured in a study of OX40 agonist ivuxolimab in advanced cancers. Study observations and caveats: CD4+ and CD8+ T cells in blood underwent clonal expansion by week 6 at 0.1 to 3.0 mg/kg. Compared with CD4+, CD8+ T cells on average had more expanded clones.

TCRdb's table, derived via immunoSEQ multiplex PCR, lists solely in-frame clones and lacks some. The sample includes some 35,000 clones, over 80% of them seen just once. Only one count was recorded for this clone. Antigen: not known. With V trimmed by 4 bases and J by 3 bases, 5 bases remained unmatched. This CDR3 comprises 15 residues. Per the germline V gene, CDR1 is SGHDN and CDR2 is FVKESK. This receptor was obtained from an adult with an advanced solid tumor such as melanoma, head and neck, liver or kidney cancer. The J gene is TRBJ2-1, the V gene TRBV14; TRBD1 aligns across 8 bases. Sequenced here: CD4+ or CD8+ T cells sorted from blood, sampled in a trial of the OX40 agonist ivuxolimab. The CDR3 nucleotides read TGTGCCAGCAGCCCCCAGGGGGCAGGCTACAATGAGCAGTTCTTC. It translates to CASSPQGAGYNEQFF.